This TCR beta chain was captured by sequencing in a study of cytomegalovirus exposure and HLA in healthy donors. Overall study: For the roughly 400 genotyped donors, about 81% fell within the Caucasian-associated ancestry cluster.

Researchers ran the PCR with 60 Vbeta and 13 Jbeta primers. Clones were sequenced by immunoSEQ multiplex PCR, and TCRdb holds only the in-frame ones, with some missing. The data show 150,000 or so clones, over 70% seen once. V lost 3 bases and J lost 1; bases outside the gene matches: 7. Germline CDR1 and CDR2: MGHDK and SYGVNS. The length of the CDR3 is 17 residues. This chain joins TRBV25-1 and TRBJ2-5, with TRBD2 matching over 11 bases. The TCR sequence derives from a man aged 25-45 years in good health and CMV-seropositive. The sequenced sample was PBMCs. CDR3 region: CASSELGLAESQETQYF. DNA of the CDR3: TGTGCCAGCAGTGAGCTGGGACTAGCGGAGAGCCAAGAGACCCAGTACTTC.